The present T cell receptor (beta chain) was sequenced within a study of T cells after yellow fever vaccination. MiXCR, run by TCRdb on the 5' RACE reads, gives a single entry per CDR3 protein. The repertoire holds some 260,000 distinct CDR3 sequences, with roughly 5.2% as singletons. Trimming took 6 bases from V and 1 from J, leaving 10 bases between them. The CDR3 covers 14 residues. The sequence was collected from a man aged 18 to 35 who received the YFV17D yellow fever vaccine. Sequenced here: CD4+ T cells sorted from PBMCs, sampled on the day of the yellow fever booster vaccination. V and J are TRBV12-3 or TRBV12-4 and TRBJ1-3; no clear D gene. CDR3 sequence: CASSREISGNTIYF. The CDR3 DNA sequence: TGTGCCAGCAGCCGGGAGATTTCTGGAAACACCATATATTTT.